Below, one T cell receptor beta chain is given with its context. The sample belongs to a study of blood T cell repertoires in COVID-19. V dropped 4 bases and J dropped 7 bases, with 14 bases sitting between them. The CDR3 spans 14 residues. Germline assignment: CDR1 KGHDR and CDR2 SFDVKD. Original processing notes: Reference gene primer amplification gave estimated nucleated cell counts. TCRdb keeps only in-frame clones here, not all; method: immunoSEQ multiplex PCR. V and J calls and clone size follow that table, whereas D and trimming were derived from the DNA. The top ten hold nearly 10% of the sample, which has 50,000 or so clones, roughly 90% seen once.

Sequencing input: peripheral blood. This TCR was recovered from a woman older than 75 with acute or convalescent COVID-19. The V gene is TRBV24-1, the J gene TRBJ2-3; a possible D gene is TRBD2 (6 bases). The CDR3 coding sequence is TGTGCCACCAGTGACTCGGGACTCCTAAATACGCAGTATTTT. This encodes CATSDSGLLNTQYF.